These T cell receptor beta chains were read from a single sample in a study of shared clonotypes between healthy human individuals. The method was immunoSEQ multiplex PCR; TCRdb's version includes in-frame clones alone and lacks a portion of them. The data show around 1.5 million clones, nearly 99% seen once. Sequencing was performed on naive CD4+ T cells sorted from blood. The source is a man between 25 and 39 years old in good health. CDR3s include the opening cysteine and the closing phenylalanine or tryptophan. A D gene is named only where the DNA matches it firmly. Clone size is shown for a subset of rows, as once, few, many or a class of expanded clone.

size: NA; J: TRBJ2-3; D: NA; V: TRBV5-1; CDR3: CASSLEGSERTDTQYF; DNA: TGCGCCAGCAGCTTGGAGGGGTCGGAGAGGACAGATACGCAGTATTTT
size: NA; J: TRBJ2-3; D: NA; V: TRBV9; CDR3: CASSEGDTPRPSTDTQYF; DNA: TGTGCCAGCAGCGAGGGGGACACACCGAGGCCAAGCACAGATACGCAGTATTTT
size: NA; J: TRBJ1-2; D: NA; V: TRBV27; CDR3: CASSFEGNYGYTF; DNA: TGTGCCAGCAGTTTTGAGGGGAACTATGGCTACACCTTC
size: NA; J: TRBJ1-5; D: NA; V: TRBV19; CDR3: CASRLGQYSNQPQHF; DNA: TGTGCCAGTAGATTAGGACAGTATAGCAATCAGCCCCAGCATTTT
size: NA; J: TRBJ2-1; D: TRBD2; V: TRBV2; CDR3: CASSRTSGLSSYNEQFF; DNA: TGTGCCAGCAGTCGGACTAGCGGGCTAAGCTCCTACAATGAGCAGTTCTTC
size: NA; J: TRBJ2-7; D: NA; V: TRBV15; CDR3: CATSLFSGAVTYEQYF; DNA: TGTGCCACCAGCCTTTTTTCGGGGGCGGTGACGTACGAGCAGTACTTC
size: NA; J: TRBJ2-1; D: NA; V: TRBV18; CDR3: CASSPGIYNEQFF; DNA: TGTGCCAGCTCACCGGGGATTTACAATGAGCAGTTCTTC
size: NA; J: TRBJ1-5; D: NA; V: TRBV15; CDR3: CATSRDHVQPQHF; DNA: TGTGCCACCAGCAGAGATCACGTTCAGCCCCAGCATTTT
size: NA; J: TRBJ2-2; D: TRBD2; V: TRBV5-4; CDR3: CASSSSSGRASFTGELFF; DNA: TGTGCCAGCAGTTCGTCTAGCGGGAGGGCCAGTTTCACCGGGGAGCTGTTTTTT
size: NA; J: TRBJ2-7; D: TRBD1; V: TRBV5-1; CDR3: CASSLESGTVSYEQYF; DNA: TGCGCCAGCAGCTTGGAAAGTGGGACAGTCTCCTACGAGCAGTACTTC
size: NA; J: TRBJ2-7; D: TRBD1; V: TRBV6-5; CDR3: CASRPVGQGYEQYF; DNA: TGTGCCAGCAGACCCGTAGGACAGGGCTACGAGCAGTACTTC
size: NA; J: TRBJ2-5; D: TRBD2; V: TRBV4-2; CDR3: CASSQPLAGEVGTQYF; DNA: TGTGCCAGCAGCCAACCCCTAGCGGGAGAGGTTGGGACCCAGTACTTC
size: NA; J: TRBJ1-2; D: NA; V: TRBV28; CDR3: CASIRPQDLGYTF; DNA: TGTGCCAGCATTAGACCTCAAGACCTTGGCTACACCTTC
size: NA; J: TRBJ2-3; D: NA; V: TRBV28; CDR3: CASSSPPTDTQYF; DNA: TGTGCCAGCTCCTCGCCGCCCACAGATACGCAGTATTTT
size: NA; J: TRBJ1-3; D: NA; V: TRBV10-2; CDR3: CASSDGGSGNTIYF; DNA: TGCGCCAGCAGTGATGGGGGTTCAGGAAACACCATATATTTT
size: NA; J: TRBJ2-7; D: TRBD2; V: TRBV14; CDR3: CASSQVGLTYEQYF; DNA: TGTGCCAGCAGCCAAGTGGGACTAACCTACGAGCAGTACTTC
size: NA; J: TRBJ2-7; D: TRBD1; V: TRBV6-6; CDR3: CASSASIRQGLEQYF; DNA: TGTGCCAGCAGTGCCTCCATCCGACAGGGGCTCGAGCAGTACTTC
size: NA; J: TRBJ1-4; D: TRBD1; V: TRBV13; CDR3: CASSYLDRAPNEKLFF; DNA: TGTGCCAGCAGCTACCTGGACAGGGCTCCAAATGAAAAACTGTTTTTT
size: NA; J: TRBJ2-7; D: NA; V: TRBV27; CDR3: CASSLSGASYEQYF; DNA: TGTGCCAGCAGTTTATCGGGTGCCTCCTACGAGCAGTACTTC
size: NA; J: TRBJ2-1; D: NA; V: TRBV9; CDR3: CASSVTGLQYNEQFF; DNA: TGTGCCAGCAGCGTAACAGGACTTCAATACAATGAGCAGTTCTTC
size: once; J: TRBJ2-1; D: TRBD2; V: TRBV2; CDR3: CASIILAGEAEQFF; DNA: TGTGCCAGCATTATATTAGCGGGAGAGGCTGAGCAGTTCTTC
size: once; J: TRBJ2-1; D: TRBD1; V: TRBV10-3; CDR3: CAISPLGQGANEQFF; DNA: TGTGCCATCAGCCCGTTGGGACAGGGGGCAAATGAGCAGTTCTTC
size: NA; J: TRBJ2-7; D: TRBD1; V: TRBV2; CDR3: CASSDWTGVYEQYF; DNA: TGTGCCAGCAGTGATTGGACAGGGGTATACGAGCAGTACTTC
size: NA; J: TRBJ1-2; D: NA; V: TRBV7-2; CDR3: CASSSRTRSYGYTF; DNA: TGTGCCAGCAGCTCTAGGACACGATCCTATGGCTACACCTTC
size: NA; J: TRBJ2-7; D: NA; V: TRBV9; CDR3: CASSVAPNSLAYEQYF; DNA: TGTGCCAGCAGCGTAGCCCCTAATAGCCTGGCCTACGAGCAGTACTTC
size: NA; J: TRBJ2-3; D: NA; V: TRBV28; CDR3: CASTLTIPTSTDTQYF; DNA: TGTGCCAGCACCTTGACGATCCCTACTAGCACAGATACGCAGTATTTT
size: NA; J: TRBJ2-7; D: TRBD1; V: TRBV7-8; CDR3: CASSFYLTGGGEEQYF; DNA: TGTGCCAGCAGCTTCTATTTGACAGGGGGCGGGGAGGAGCAGTACTTC
size: NA; J: TRBJ2-7; D: TRBD2; V: TRBV28; CDR3: CASSLPSGSSPYEQYF; DNA: TGTGCCAGCAGTTTACCTAGCGGGAGTTCCCCCTACGAGCAGTACTTC
size: NA; J: TRBJ2-1; D: NA; V: TRBV7-9; CDR3: CASSSKGPNEQFF; DNA: TGTGCCAGCAGCTCCAAGGGGCCCAATGAGCAGTTCTTC
size: NA; J: TRBJ2-1; D: TRBD1; V: TRBV7-2; CDR3: CASSEGAGYNEQFF; DNA: TGTGCCAGCAGCGAGGGGGCTGGGTACAATGAGCAGTTCTTC
size: NA; J: TRBJ2-1; D: TRBD1; V: TRBV5-1; CDR3: CASSPGTAGGNEQFF; DNA: TGCGCCAGCAGCCCAGGGACAGCTGGTGGCAATGAGCAGTTCTTC
size: NA; J: TRBJ2-4; D: NA; V: TRBV28; CDR3: CASSPPLIAKNIQYF; DNA: TGTGCCAGCAGTCCTCCATTGATAGCCAAAAACATTCAGTACTTC
size: NA; J: TRBJ2-7; D: NA; V: TRBV9; CDR3: CASSAGPSYEQYF; DNA: TGTGCCAGCAGCGCCGGGCCTTCCTACGAGCAGTACTTC
size: NA; J: TRBJ2-1; D: NA; V: TRBV9; CDR3: CASSTTSRGEQFF; DNA: TGTGCCAGCAGCACCACCTCTAGAGGTGAGCAGTTCTTC
size: NA; J: TRBJ2-1; D: NA; V: TRBV30; CDR3: CAWSSGTGRMTGNEQFF; DNA: TGTGCCTGGAGTTCCGGGACTGGACGAATGACGGGAAATGAGCAGTTCTTC
size: once; J: TRBJ2-1; D: TRBD2; V: TRBV7-2; CDR3: CASSLSSGRSYNEQFF; DNA: TGTGCCAGCAGCTTGAGTAGCGGGCGCTCCTACAATGAGCAGTTCTTC
size: NA; J: TRBJ1-5; D: TRBD1; V: TRBV4-1; CDR3: CASSQATGPQPQHF; DNA: TGCGCCAGCAGCCAGGCGACAGGGCCACAGCCCCAGCATTTT
size: NA; J: TRBJ2-3; D: NA; V: TRBV2; CDR3: CASGVGDTQYF; DNA: TGTGCCAGCGGGGTGGGAGATACGCAGTATTTT
size: NA; J: TRBJ2-1; D: TRBD2; V: TRBV4-2; CDR3: CASSQEATSGTIEQFF; DNA: TGTGCCAGCAGCCAAGAGGCGACTAGCGGTACAATTGAGCAGTTCTTC
size: NA; J: TRBJ1-2; D: NA; V: TRBV10-3; CDR3: CAIKTEYGYSF; DNA: TGTGCCATAAAAACAGAGTATGGCTACTCCTTC
size: NA; J: TRBJ1-5; D: NA; V: TRBV28; CDR3: CASSFRVPGQPQHF; DNA: TGTGCCAGCAGTTTCAGGGTGCCCGGTCAGCCCCAGCATTTT
size: NA; J: TRBJ2-5; D: TRBD1; V: TRBV4-1; CDR3: CASSPGQGQETQYF; DNA: TGCGCCAGCAGCCCCGGACAGGGCCAAGAGACCCAGTACTTC
size: NA; J: TRBJ2-5; D: NA; V: TRBV7-2; CDR3: CASTKGNAAETQYF; DNA: TGTGCCAGCACTAAAGGTAACGCTGCGGAGACCCAGTACTTC